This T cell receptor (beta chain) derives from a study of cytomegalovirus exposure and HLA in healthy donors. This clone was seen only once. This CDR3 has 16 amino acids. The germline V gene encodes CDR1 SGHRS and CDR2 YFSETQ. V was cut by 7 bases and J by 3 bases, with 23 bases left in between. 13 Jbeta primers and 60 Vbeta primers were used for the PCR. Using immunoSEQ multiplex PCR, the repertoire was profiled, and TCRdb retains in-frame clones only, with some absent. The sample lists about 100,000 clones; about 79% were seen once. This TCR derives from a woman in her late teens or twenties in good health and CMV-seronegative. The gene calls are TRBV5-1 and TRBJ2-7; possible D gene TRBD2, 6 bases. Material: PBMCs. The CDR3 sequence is CASGTSGTVGGYEQYF. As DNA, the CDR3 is TGCGCCAGCGGAACGTCTGGGACGGTCGGGGGCTACGAGCAGTACTTC.